The T cell receptor (beta chain) described here comes from a study of cytomegalovirus exposure and HLA in healthy donors. Study outcomes and limitations: According to the study, roughly 180 TCR beta chains were cytomegalovirus-associated. Excluded were some V segments that proved indistinguishable, including TRBV6-2 and TRBV6-3. Fewer N-insertions than the roughly 630-donor mean were reportedly shown by an Asian-associated ancestry cluster in a later analysis. In a later analysis, at a false discovery rate of 0.05, about 16,000 TCR beta sequences matched HLA alleles.

A note on this clone: What it binds is not known.

Germline V gene sequence: CDR1 ENHRY, CDR2 SYGVKD. V was clipped by 5 bases and J by 4 bases; unmatched bases: 8. The CDR3 runs to 15 residues. With 60 Vbeta and 13 Jbeta primers, the PCR was carried out. Generated by immunoSEQ multiplex PCR, the TCRdb table keeps only in-frame clones and is missing some. The table has roughly 100,000 clones, over 65% seen once; the top ten hold about 5.2%. The chain joins TRBV10-3 to TRBJ1-2; the match to TRBD1 covers 9 bases. The receptor was derived from a female donor in good health and CMV-seropositive. Sequenced sample: PBMCs. The CDR3 DNA sequence: TGTGCCATCAGTCGAGAGGGGACAGGGACCTATGGCTACACCTTC. It yields the protein CAISREGTGTYGYTF.